Below, 3 T cell receptor beta chains from the same sample are listed, as sequenced in a study of cytomegalovirus exposure and HLA in healthy donors. The table came from immunoSEQ multiplex PCR; TCRdb's copy has only in-frame clones and leaves some out. The sample has 100,000 to 150,000 clones; about 96% are singletons. Sequencing input: PBMCs. Every receptor here comes from a man aged 18 to 29 in good health and CMV-seronegative.

The rearrangement links TRBV27 to TRBJ2-1, with D possibly matching TRBD2 (5 bases). This CDR3 is built from 12 residues. Between the trimmed V and J ends, which lost 7 bases and 9 bases, there was a span of 13 bases. Germline V gene lookup returns CDR1 MNHEY and CDR2 SMNVEV (reference sequence). The CDR3, as DNA: TGTGCCAGCACCTCTGGACTGTTTGAGCAGTTCTTC. This codes for CASTSGLFEQFF.

This chain connects TRBV21-1 to TRBJ2-5; TRBD2 is the table's D call, not checked against the DNA. TRBV21-1 is a recognized pseudogene. The CDR3 is 15 residues long. The CDR3 DNA reads as TGTGCCAGCACCGGACTAGCGCGCTTTCAAGAGACCCAGTACTTC. This gives the protein CASTGLARFQETQYF.

This rearrangement joins TRBV2 to TRBJ1-2; 8 bases fit TRBD1. The germline gives CDR1 SNHLY, CDR2 FYNNEI. The CDR3 contains 15 residues. Losses at the gene ends were 4 bases for V and 8 bases for J; bases not matched to a gene: 12. The CDR3 DNA sequence: TGTGCCAGCAGTGGGACAGGGAGTCTTGGTGAGGGCTACACCTTC. Translation: CASSGTGSLGEGYTF.